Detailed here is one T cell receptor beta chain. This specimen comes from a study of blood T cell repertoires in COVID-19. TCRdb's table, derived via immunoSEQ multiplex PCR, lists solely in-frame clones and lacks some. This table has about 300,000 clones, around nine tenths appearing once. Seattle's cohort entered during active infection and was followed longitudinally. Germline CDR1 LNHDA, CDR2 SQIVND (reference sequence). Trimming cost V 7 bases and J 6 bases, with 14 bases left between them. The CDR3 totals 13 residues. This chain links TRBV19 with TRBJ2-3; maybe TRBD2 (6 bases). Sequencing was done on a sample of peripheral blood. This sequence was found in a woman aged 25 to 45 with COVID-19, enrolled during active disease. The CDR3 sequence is CASTPRGEDTQYF. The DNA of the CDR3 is TGTGCCAGTACCCCGCGGGGTGAGGATACGCAGTATTTT.